Listed here is a single TCR beta chain. These data are taken from a study of identical twins. TCRdb analysed the 5' RACE reads with MiXCR anew, one entry per CDR3 protein. There are nearly 900,000 distinct CDR3 sequences in the sample; roughly an eighth occur only once, and around 1.5% lies in the top ten. Between the trimmed V and J ends, which lost 3 bases and 6 bases, there was a span of 9 bases. Germline V CDR1 and CDR2: SGHNT, YYREEE (reference sequence). This CDR3 comprises 12 residues. These data were also reused for a study on yellow fever vaccine responses in identical twins.

Material for sequencing was PBMCs. This sequence joins TRBV5-4 and TRBJ1-1; D is unresolved. The sequence was obtained from a woman between 18 and 30 years old in good health. The chain's CDR3 is CASSSARAEAFF. CDR3 bases: TGTGCCAGCAGCTCGGCAAGGGCTGAAGCTTTCTTT.